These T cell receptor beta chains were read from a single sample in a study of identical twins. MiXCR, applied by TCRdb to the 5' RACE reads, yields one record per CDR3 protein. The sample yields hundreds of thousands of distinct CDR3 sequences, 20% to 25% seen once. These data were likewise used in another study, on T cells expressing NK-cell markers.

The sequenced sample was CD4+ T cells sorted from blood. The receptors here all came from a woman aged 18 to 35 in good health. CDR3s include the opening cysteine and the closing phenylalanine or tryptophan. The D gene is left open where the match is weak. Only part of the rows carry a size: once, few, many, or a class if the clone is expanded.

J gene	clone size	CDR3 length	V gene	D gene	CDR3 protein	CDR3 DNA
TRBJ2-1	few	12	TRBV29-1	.	CSVGSSDNEQFF	TGCAGCGTTGGATCCAGCGACAATGAGCAGTTCTTC
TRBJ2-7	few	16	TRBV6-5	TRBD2	CASSYSAGVSSYEQYF	TGTGCCAGCAGTTACTCGGCGGGAGTGAGTTCTTACGAGCAGTACTTC
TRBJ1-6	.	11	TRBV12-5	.	CASGHLGPLHF	TGTGCTAGTGGCCACTTGGGGCCCCTCCACTTT
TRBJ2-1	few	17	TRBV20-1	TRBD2	CSARNRFRLAIYNEQFF	TGCAGTGCTAGAAACCGATTCCGACTAGCGATATACAATGAGCAGTTCTTC
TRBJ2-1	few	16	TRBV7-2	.	CASSLGPGSPFNEQFF	TGTGCCAGCAGCTTAGGTCCGGGGTCGCCTTTCAATGAGCAGTTCTTC
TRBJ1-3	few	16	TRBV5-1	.	CASSLAGLGSGNTIYF	TGCGCCAGCAGCTTGGCCGGGCTGGGCTCTGGAAACACCATATATTTT
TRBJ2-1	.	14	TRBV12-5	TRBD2	CASDLPSGYNEQFF	TGTGCTAGTGACCTTCCTAGCGGCTACAATGAGCAGTTCTTC
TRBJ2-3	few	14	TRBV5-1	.	CASSLNSGQDTQYF	TGCGCCAGCAGCTTGAACTCCGGGCAAGATACGCAGTATTTT
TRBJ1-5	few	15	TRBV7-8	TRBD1	CASSLATGGRQPQHF	TGTGCCAGCAGCTTAGCTACAGGGGGCCGGCAGCCCCAGCATTTT
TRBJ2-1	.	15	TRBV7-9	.	CASSLWRGGGDEQFF	TGTGCCAGCAGCTTATGGCGAGGCGGTGGGGATGAGCAGTTCTTC
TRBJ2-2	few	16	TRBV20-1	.	CSARVGGNWNTGELFF	TGCAGTGCTAGAGTTGGCGGGAACTGGAACACCGGGGAGCTGTTTTTT
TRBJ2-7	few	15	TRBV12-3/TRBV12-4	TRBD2	CASSLAGGSAYEQYF	TGTGCCAGCAGCCTAGCGGGCGGGAGTGCCTACGAGCAGTACTTC
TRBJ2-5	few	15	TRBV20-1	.	CSATGRERTKETQYF	TGCAGTGCCACCGGCCGGGAGCGGACGAAAGAGACCCAGTACTTC
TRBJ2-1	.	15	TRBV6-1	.	CASSEGRSGGNEQFF	TGTGCCAGCAGTGAAGGGAGGTCCGGCGGCAATGAGCAGTTCTTC
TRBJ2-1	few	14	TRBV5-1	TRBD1	CASGAGTAYNEQFF	TGCGCCAGCGGGGCCGGGACAGCCTACAATGAGCAGTTCTTC
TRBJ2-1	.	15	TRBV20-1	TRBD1	CSAEDPGQGYNEQFF	TGCAGTGCCGAAGACCCGGGACAGGGTTACAATGAGCAGTTCTTC
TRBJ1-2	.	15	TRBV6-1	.	CASSVNPGLLYGYTF	TGTGCCAGCAGTGTAAATCCGGGACTGCTCTATGGCTACACCTTC
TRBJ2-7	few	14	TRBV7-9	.	CASSLTQGGYEQYF	TGTGCCAGCAGCTTAACCCAGGGCGGCTACGAGCAGTACTTC
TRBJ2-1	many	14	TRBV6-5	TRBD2	CASSLAGRYNEQFF	TGTGCCAGCAGTTTAGCGGGCAGATACAATGAGCAGTTCTTC
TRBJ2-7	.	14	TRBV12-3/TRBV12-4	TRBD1	CASSRGRGPLGQYF	TGTGCCAGCAGTCGTGGCAGGGGGCCCCTCGGGCAGTACTTC
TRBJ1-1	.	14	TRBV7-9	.	CASSLNGPVNEAFF	TGTGCCAGCAGCTTAAATGGACCCGTGAATGAAGCTTTCTTT
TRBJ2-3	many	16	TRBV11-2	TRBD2	CASSLGTSGSTDTQYF	TGTGCCAGCAGCTTAGGGACTAGCGGAAGCACAGATACGCAGTATTTT
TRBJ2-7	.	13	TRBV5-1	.	CASSWRVGFEQYF	TGCGCCAGCAGCTGGAGGGTAGGGTTTGAGCAGTACTTC
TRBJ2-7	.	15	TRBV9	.	CASSPVSAYSYEQYF	TGTGCCAGCAGCCCCGTTAGCGCCTACTCCTACGAGCAGTACTTC
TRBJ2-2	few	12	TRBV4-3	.	CASSQDYGELFF	TGCGCCAGCAGCCAAGATTATGGGGAGCTGTTTTTT
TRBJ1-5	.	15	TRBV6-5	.	CASSYSFSVGQPQHF	TGTGCCAGCAGTTACTCGTTCTCTGTGGGTCAGCCCCAGCATTTT
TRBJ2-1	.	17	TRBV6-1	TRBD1	CASSGWGTGNFRIGQFF	TGTGCCAGCAGTGGATGGGGGACAGGGAACTTTAGGATTGGGCAGTTCTTC
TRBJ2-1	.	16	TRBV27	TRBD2	CASSPFGGSRSNEQFF	TGTGCCAGCAGTCCGTTTGGCGGGAGCAGGAGCAATGAGCAGTTCTTC
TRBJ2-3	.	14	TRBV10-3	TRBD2	CAIRTSGSTDTQYF	TGTGCCATCAGGACTAGCGGGAGCACAGATACGCAGTATTTT
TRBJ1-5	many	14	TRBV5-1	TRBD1	CASSTTGEGQPQHF	TGCGCCAGCAGCACCACAGGGGAGGGTCAGCCCCAGCATTTT
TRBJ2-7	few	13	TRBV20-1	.	CSAVDTGVHEQYF	TGCAGTGCTGTAGACACGGGTGTGCACGAGCAGTACTTC
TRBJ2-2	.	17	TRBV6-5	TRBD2	CASSYSGSGGNTGELFF	TGTGCCAGCAGTTACTCTGGTAGCGGGGGTAACACCGGGGAGCTGTTTTTT
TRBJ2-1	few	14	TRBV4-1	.	CASSPRDSLSEQFF	TGCGCCAGCAGCCCGCGGGACAGTTTGAGCGAGCAGTTCTTC
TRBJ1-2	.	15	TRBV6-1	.	CASRSGGPALYGYTF	TGTGCCAGCCGTAGCGGGGGGCCCGCGCTTTATGGCTACACCTTC
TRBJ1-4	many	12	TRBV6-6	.	CASSYDGEKLFF	TGTGCCAGCAGTTACGATGGCGAAAAACTGTTTTTT
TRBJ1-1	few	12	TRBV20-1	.	CSATRQNTEAFF	TGCAGTGCTACCCGTCAGAACACTGAAGCTTTCTTT
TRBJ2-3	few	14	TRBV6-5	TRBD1	CASSYGTGENTQYF	TGTGCCAGCAGTTACGGGACAGGGGAGAATACGCAGTATTTT
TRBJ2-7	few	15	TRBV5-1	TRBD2	CASSLGTGGPEEQYF	TGCGCCAGCAGCTTGGGTACGGGAGGGCCAGAAGAGCAGTACTTC
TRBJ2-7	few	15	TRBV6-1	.	CASKMNWGPTYEQYF	TGTGCCAGCAAAATGAACTGGGGCCCAACCTACGAGCAGTACTTC
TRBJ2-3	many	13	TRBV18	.	CASSPTSTDTQYF	TGTGCCAGCAGCCCGACTAGCACAGATACGCAGTATTTT
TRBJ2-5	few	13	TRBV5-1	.	CASSLGLSETQYF	TGCGCCAGCAGCCTAGGACTGTCGGAGACCCAGTACTTC
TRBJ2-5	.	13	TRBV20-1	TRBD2	CSARGGGYETQYF	TGCAGTGCTAGAGGGGGAGGGTACGAGACCCAGTACTTC
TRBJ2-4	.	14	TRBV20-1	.	CSARAGEAKNIQYF	TGCAGTGCTAGAGCGGGAGAGGCCAAAAACATTCAGTACTTC
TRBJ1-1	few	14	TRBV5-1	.	CASSRYSGNTEAFF	TGCGCCAGCAGCCGTTACAGTGGGAACACTGAAGCTTTCTTT
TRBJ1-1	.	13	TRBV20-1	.	CSARSPGHGEAFF	TGCAGTGCTAGATCCCCCGGACACGGTGAAGCTTTCTTT
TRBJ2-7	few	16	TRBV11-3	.	CASSLAFWNSTYEQYF	TGTGCCAGCAGCTTAGCTTTTTGGAACAGCACCTACGAGCAGTACTTC
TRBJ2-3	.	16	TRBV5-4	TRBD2	CASSFGTSRSTDTQYF	TGTGCCAGCAGCTTCGGGACTAGCCGCAGCACAGATACGCAGTATTTT
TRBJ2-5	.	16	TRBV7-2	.	CASSFLRLAAQETQYF	TGTGCCAGCAGCTTTCTTCGCCTAGCCGCCCAAGAGACCCAGTACTTC
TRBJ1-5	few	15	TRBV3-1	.	CASSQDGRTYQPQHF	TGTGCCAGCAGCCAAGATGGACGAACCTATCAGCCCCAGCATTTT
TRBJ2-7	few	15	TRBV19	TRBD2	CASRTLGLAGDEQYF	TGTGCCAGTAGAACCCTCGGACTAGCGGGAGACGAGCAGTACTTC
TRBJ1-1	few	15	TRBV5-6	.	CASSFNPSYNTEAFF	TGTGCCAGCAGCTTTAATCCCTCGTATAACACTGAAGCTTTCTTT
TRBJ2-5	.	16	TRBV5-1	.	CASSMNGAQRSETQYF	TGCGCCAGCAGCATGAACGGGGCCCAACGGTCGGAGACCCAGTACTTC
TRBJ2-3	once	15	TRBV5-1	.	CASSLQRHSTDTQYF	TGCGCCAGCAGCTTACAGCGTCATAGCACAGATACGCAGTATTTT
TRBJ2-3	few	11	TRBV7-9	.	CASGGPDTQYF	TGTGCCAGCGGTGGGCCAGATACGCAGTATTTT
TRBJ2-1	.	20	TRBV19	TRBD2	CASSSNLAGAYRRNNNEQFF	TGTGCCAGTAGTAGTAATCTAGCGGGGGCCTACCGAAGAAACAACAATGAGCAGTTCTTC
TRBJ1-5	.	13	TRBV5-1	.	CASSVGWGQPQHF	TGCGCCAGCAGCGTTGGGTGGGGTCAGCCCCAGCATTTT